A single sample is the source of the 18 T cell receptor beta chains below, sequenced in a study of early T cells in non-severe SARS-CoV-2 infection. From the 5' RACE reads, TCRdb called clonotypes with MiXCR, one entry per CDR3 protein. This sample carries tens of thousands of distinct CDR3 sequences, 15% to 19% of them seen once, and the ten largest clones take 12%. The sample taken for sequencing was whole blood. The source of these receptors is an adult who was a healthcare worker with PCR-confirmed SARS-CoV-2 infection or an uninfected control (not recorded which).

This chain uses TRBV4-1 with TRBJ2-7, with 12 positions matching TRBD1. There are 15 residues in the CDR3. Germline values: CDR1 MGHRA, CDR2 YSYEKL. The trim removed 4 bases at V and 5 bases at J, leaving 6 bases unmatched. The CDR3 sequence: CASSPEGQGADEQYF. Here the CDR3 DNA reads TGCGCCAGCAGCCCAGAGGGACAGGGGGCAGACGAGCAGTACTTC.

This clonotype showed up many times. The J gene is TRBJ2-5, the V gene TRBV29-1; unclear D gene. This CDR3 is built from 12 residues. Germline V gene data show CDR1 as SQVTM and CDR2 as ANQGSEA. Trimming shortened V by 4 bases and J by 4 bases, and 10 bases separated the two germline ends. The CDR3: CSVAQGGETQYF. The DNA of the CDR3 is TGCAGCGTTGCTCAAGGTGGAGAGACCCAGTACTTC.

The chain joins TRBV5-4 to TRBJ2-5; D is perhaps TRBD1 (6 bases). V lost 5 bases and J lost 3, with 14 bases in between. Germline-derived CDR1 and CDR2 are SGHNT and YYREEE (reference sequence). The CDR3 sequence is 14 residues long. CDR3 bases: TGTGCCAGCAGGCTGGACAGTAGAGAAGAGACCCAGTACTTC. It translates to CASRLDSREETQYF.

This clonotype was counted between two and nine times. The chain recombines TRBV11-3 with TRBJ2-7; a weak D match, TRBD2 (6 bases). The CDR3 totals 15 residues. CDR1 is SGHNT, CDR2 YENEEA, per germline. The V end lost 2 bases, the J end lost 0 bases, and 11 bases lay between the germline ends. The CDR3 region has the DNA TGTGCCAGCAGCTTATTGGGGACTTTCTCCTACGAGCAGTACTTC. Its translation is CASSLLGTFSYEQYF. The complete variable domain, with remaining parts taken from reference TRBV11-3 and TRBJ2-7, reads EAGVVQSPRYKIIEKKQPVAFWCNPISGHNTLYWYLQNLGQGPELLIRYENEEAVDDSQLPKDRFSAERLKGVDSTLKIQPAELGDSAVYLCASSLLGTFSYEQYFGPGTRLTVT.

This clonotype was recorded a few times. V and J are TRBV6-1 and TRBJ1-1; unclear D gene. The germline V gene has CDR1 MNHNS and CDR2 SASEGT. The CDR3 loop spans 13 amino acids. V lost 3 bases and J 5 bases, leaving 10 bases between the germline ends. CDR3 coding DNA: TGTGCCAGCAGTGAGGGTCGGAGGACTGAAGCTTTCTTT. Amino acid sequence: CASSEGRRTEAFF.

This clonotype appeared a few times. This chain connects TRBV28 to TRBJ2-7; 10 bases fit TRBD2. The germline CDR1 and CDR2 sequences are MDHEN and SYDVKM. V gave up 6 bases and J gave up 4 bases; unmatched junction bases: 9. The CDR3 spans 15 residues. The CDR3 sequence is CASRSEAGGRYEQYF. CDR3 coding DNA: TGTGCCAGCAGATCGGAAGCGGGAGGGCGGTACGAGCAGTACTTC.

This clonotype has only a few counts. J is TRBJ2-5 and V is TRBV11-2; the D is unclear. V lost 1 base to trimming and J lost 4 bases, with 1 base between them. The CDR3 is made up of 11 amino acids. Germline assignment: CDR1 SGHAT and CDR2 FQNNGV. The CDR3 here is CASSLVETQYF. The DNA of the CDR3 is TGTGCCAGCAGCTTAGTAGAGACCCAGTACTTC.

The chain uses TRBV10-3 and TRBJ2-7; 7 positions agree with TRBD1. Germline V gene sequence: CDR1 ENHRY, CDR2 SYGVKD. V was clipped by 10 bases and J by 0 bases; unmatched bases: 9. The CDR3 loop spans 14 amino acids. The CDR3 DNA is TGTGCCACCAGCCGGGACAGTGTCTCCTACGAGCAGTACTTC. Translated: CATSRDSVSYEQYF.

This clonotype was found a few times. V usage is TRBV6-2 or TRBV6-3 and J usage is TRBJ2-1, with 7 bases that match TRBD2. Germline V gene data show CDR1 as MNHEY and CDR2 as SVGEGT. The CDR3 length is 13 residues. V shed 7 bases, J shed 9 bases, and the junction held 9 bases outside the gene matches. The CDR3 is CASIPPGGGEQFF. The DNA of the CDR3 is TGTGCCAGCATTCCACCGGGGGGAGGTGAGCAGTTCTTC.

The V call is TRBV7-2, the J call TRBJ2-7; 8 bases are a match to TRBD1. CDR3 size: 14 residues. The germline gives CDR1 SGHTA, CDR2 FQGNSA. V lost 7 bases and J lost 13; bases outside the gene matches: 18. The CDR3 protein is CASTRGGQGASFYF. As DNA, the CDR3 is TGTGCCAGCACGAGAGGGGGGCAGGGGGCGAGTTTTTACTTC.

This clonotype occurred many times. The rearrangement joins TRBV29-1 to TRBJ2-3; 8 bases are shared with TRBD2. The CDR3 contains 14 residues. The germline CDR1 and CDR2 sequences are SQVTM and ANQGSEA. The J segment lost 3 bases and the V segment lost 6 bases, leaving 8 bases of the junction unmatched. In DNA, the CDR3 is TGCAGCGTGCCCCTAGCGGGTGCTACAGATACGCAGTATTTT. Amino acid sequence: CSVPLAGATDTQYF.

This clonotype was seen only a few times. This chain links TRBV3-1 with TRBJ2-3; TRBD2 is a possible D gene (5 bases). The CDR3 is made up of 16 amino acids. V gave up 1 base and J gave up 2 bases, with 13 bases separating them. CDR1 and CDR2 from the germline V gene are LGHDT and YNNKEL (reference sequence). The CDR3 nucleotides read TGTGCCAGCAGCCAAGGCGGGCTAGCCCACACAGATACGCAGTATTTT. Protein product: CASSQGGLAHTDTQYF.

The gene calls are TRBV20-1 and TRBJ2-7, with 7 bases matching TRBD1. Germline lookup yields CDR1 DFQATT and CDR2 SNEGSKA (reference sequence). The CDR3 contains 11 residues. Trimming took 6 bases from V and 5 from J; bases not matched to a gene: 4. The CDR3 reads CSATTGNEQYF. The CDR3 region has the DNA TGCAGTGCGACGACAGGGAACGAGCAGTACTTC.

J is TRBJ1-5 and V is TRBV5-5; D unresolved. The germline V gene has CDR1 SGHKS and CDR2 YYEKEE (reference sequence). The CDR3 is 16 amino acids. V was shortened by 3 bases and J by 2 bases, with 15 bases between the two germline ends. CDR3 amino acids: CASSSAGLFGNQPQHF. CDR3 nucleotide sequence: TGTGCCAGCAGCTCGGCGGGTCTTTTCGGCAATCAGCCCCAGCATTTT.

This clonotype was detected many times. CDR3 loop: CASSLRQDQPQHF. Here the CDR3 DNA reads TGTGCCAGCAGCCTGCGACAGGATCAGCCCCAGCATTTT. V usage is TRBV7-6 and J usage is TRBJ1-5, with TRBD1 as a possible D gene (6 bases). This CDR3 is 13 amino acids long. The V and J ends lost 5 bases and 5 bases respectively, with 10 bases between them. Per the germline V gene, CDR1 is SGHVS and CDR2 is FNYEAQ.

The sample holds a few counts of this clonotype. This chain joins TRBV28 and TRBJ1-3; D gene unclear. Germline lookup yields CDR1 MDHEN and CDR2 SYDVKM. The CDR3 runs 13 residues. The V gene lost 7 bases and the J gene lost 3 bases, with 10 bases spanning the gap. The chain's CDR3 is CASKPGNGNTIYF. CDR3 DNA: TGTGCCAGCAAACCGGGGAATGGAAACACCATATATTTT. The complete variable domain, with remaining parts taken from reference TRBV28 and TRBJ1-3, reads DVKVTQSSRYLVKRTGEKVFLECVQDMDHENMFWYRQDPGLGLRLIYFSYDVKMKEKGDIPEGYSVSREKKERFSLILESASTNQTSMYLCASKPGNGNTIYFGEGSWLTVV.

This clonotype was detected many times. The chain links TRBV5-4 to TRBJ2-6, with TRBD1 matching over 9 bases. Germline values: CDR1 SGHNT, CDR2 YYREEE (reference sequence). The ends lost 4 bases at V and 2 bases at J; junction bases unmatched: 13. CDR3 size: 19 residues. CDR3 coding DNA: TGTGCCAGCAGCGCAAATATTGGACAGGGGAAAACTGGGGCCAACGTCCTGACTTTC. Its protein product is CASSANIGQGKTGANVLTF.

CDR3 nucleotide sequence: TGTGCCCTGGGGCAGAACAATGAGCAGTTCTTC. It yields the protein CALGQNNEQFF. This chain links TRBV7-8 with TRBJ2-1; TRBD1 is a possible D gene (5 bases). The V end was cut by 11 bases, the J end by 5 bases, with 10 bases between. The CDR3 contains 11 residues. Germline V CDR1 and CDR2: SGHVS, FQNEAQ. The variable domain in full, with the rest retrieved from reference TRBV7-8 and TRBJ2-1, is GAGVSQSPRYKVAKRGQDVALRCDPISGHVSLFWYQQALGQGPEFLTYFQNEAQLDKSGLPSDRFFAERPEGSVSTLKIQRTQQEDSAVYLCALGQNNEQFFGPGTRLTVL.